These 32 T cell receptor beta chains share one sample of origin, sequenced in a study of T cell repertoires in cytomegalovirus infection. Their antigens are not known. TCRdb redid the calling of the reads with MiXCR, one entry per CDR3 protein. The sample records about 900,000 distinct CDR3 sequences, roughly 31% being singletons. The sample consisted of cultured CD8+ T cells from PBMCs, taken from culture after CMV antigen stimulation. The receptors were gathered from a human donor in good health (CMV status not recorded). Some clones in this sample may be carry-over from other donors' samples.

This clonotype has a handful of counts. The CDR3 DNA follows: TGTGCCACCAGCAGAGATTCTAGCGTCTACTCCTACAATGAGCAGTTCTTC. Translated: CATSRDSSVYSYNEQFF. The chain uses TRBV15 and TRBJ2-1, with a tentative D call TRBD2 (6 bases). The CDR3 contains 17 residues. The V gene lost 0 bases and the J gene lost 0 bases, with 12 bases spanning the gap. Germline CDR1 and CDR2: LNHNV and YYDKDF (reference sequence).

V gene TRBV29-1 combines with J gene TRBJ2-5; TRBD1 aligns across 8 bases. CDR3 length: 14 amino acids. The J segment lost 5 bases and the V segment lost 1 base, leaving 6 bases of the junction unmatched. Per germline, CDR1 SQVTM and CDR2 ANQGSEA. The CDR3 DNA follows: TGCAGCGTTGAAGGCGACAGGGGAAGGGAGACCCAGTACTTC. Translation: CSVEGDRGRETQYF.

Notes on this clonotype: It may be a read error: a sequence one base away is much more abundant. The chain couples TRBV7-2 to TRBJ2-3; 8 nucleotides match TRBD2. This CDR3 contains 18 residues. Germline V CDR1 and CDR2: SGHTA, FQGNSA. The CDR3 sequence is CASSLGRGGGTSRDTQYF. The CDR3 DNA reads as TGTGCCAGCAGCTTAGGACGGGGCGGGGGGACAAGCAGAGATACGCAGTATTTT.

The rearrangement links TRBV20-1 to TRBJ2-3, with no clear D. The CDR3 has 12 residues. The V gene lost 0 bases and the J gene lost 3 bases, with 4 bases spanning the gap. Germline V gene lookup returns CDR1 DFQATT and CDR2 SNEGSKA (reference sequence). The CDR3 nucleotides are TGCAGTGCTAGAGACAAGACAGATACGCAGTATTTT. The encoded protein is CSARDKTDTQYF.

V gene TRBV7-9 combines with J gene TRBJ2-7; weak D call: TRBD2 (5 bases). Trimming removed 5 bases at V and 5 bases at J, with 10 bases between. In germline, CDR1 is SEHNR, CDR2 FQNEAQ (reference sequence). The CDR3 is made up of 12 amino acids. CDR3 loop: CASSADGDEQYV. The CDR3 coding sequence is TGTGCCAGCAGCGCGGACGGGGACGAGCAGTACGTC.

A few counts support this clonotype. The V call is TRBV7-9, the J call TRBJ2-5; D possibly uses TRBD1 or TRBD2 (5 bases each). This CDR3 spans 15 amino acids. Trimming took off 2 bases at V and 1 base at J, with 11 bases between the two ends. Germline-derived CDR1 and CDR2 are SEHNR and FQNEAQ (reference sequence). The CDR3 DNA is TGTGCCAGCAGCTTACCGTCGGGGCCCCAAGAGACCCAGTACTTC. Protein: CASSLPSGPQETQYF.

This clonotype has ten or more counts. CDR3 sequence (DNA): TGCGCCAGCAGGAGGGGAGATTCAGACAATCAGCCCCAGCATTTT. It yields the protein CASRRGDSDNQPQHF. This sequence joins TRBV5-1 and TRBJ1-5; D possibly corresponds to TRBD1 (5 bases). This CDR3 has 15 residues. Trimming took 5 bases from V and 3 from J, leaving 15 bases between them. Per germline, CDR1 SGHRS and CDR2 YFSETQ.

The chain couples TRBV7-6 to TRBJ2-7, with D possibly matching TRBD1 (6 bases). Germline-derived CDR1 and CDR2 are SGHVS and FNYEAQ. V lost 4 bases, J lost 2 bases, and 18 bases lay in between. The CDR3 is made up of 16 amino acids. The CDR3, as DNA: TGTGCCAGCAGCTCATCCTACTTACAGGGAACCTACGAGCAGTACTTC. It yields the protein CASSSSYLQGTYEQYF.

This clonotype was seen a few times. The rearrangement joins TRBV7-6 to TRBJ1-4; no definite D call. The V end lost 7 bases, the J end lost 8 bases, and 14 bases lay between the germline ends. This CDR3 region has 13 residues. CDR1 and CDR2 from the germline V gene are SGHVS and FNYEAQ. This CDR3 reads CASTVGDWEKLFF. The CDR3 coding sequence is TGTGCCAGCACAGTCGGGGATTGGGAAAAACTGTTTTTT.

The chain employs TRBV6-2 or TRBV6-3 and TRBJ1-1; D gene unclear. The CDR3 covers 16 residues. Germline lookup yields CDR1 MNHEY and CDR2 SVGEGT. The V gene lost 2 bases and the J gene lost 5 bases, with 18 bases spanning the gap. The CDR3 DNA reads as TGTGCCAGCAGTTACGATCTTTTTGGCAGAAATACTGAAGCTTTCTTT. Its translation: CASSYDLFGRNTEAFF.

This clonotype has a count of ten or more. The CDR3 protein is CASSRGDTEAFF. The CDR3 coding sequence is TGTGCCAGCAGCCGGGGGGACACTGAAGCTTTCTTT. This chain joins TRBV12-3 or TRBV12-4 and TRBJ1-1; a possible D gene is TRBD1 (5 bases). Between the trimmed V and J ends, which lost 6 bases and 3 bases, there was a span of 8 bases. The CDR3 length is 12 residues.

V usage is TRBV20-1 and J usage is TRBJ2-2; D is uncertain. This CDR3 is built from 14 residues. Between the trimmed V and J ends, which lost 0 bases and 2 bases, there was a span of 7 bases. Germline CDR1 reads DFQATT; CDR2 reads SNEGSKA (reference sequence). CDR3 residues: CSARDFGNTGELFF. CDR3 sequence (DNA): TGCAGTGCTAGAGATTTTGGTAACACCGGGGAGCTGTTTTTT.

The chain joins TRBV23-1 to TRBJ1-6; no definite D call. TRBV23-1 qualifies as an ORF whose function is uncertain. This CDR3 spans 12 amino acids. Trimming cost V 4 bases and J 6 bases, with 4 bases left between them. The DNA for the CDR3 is TGCGCCAGCAGTCGGACTAATTCACCCCTCCACTTT. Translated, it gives CASSRTNSPLHF.

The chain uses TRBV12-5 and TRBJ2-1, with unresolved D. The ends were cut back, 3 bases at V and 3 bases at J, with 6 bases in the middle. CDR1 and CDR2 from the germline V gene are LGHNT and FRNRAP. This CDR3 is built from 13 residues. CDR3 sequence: CASGLGHYNEQFF. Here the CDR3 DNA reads TGTGCTAGTGGTTTAGGGCACTACAATGAGCAGTTCTTC.

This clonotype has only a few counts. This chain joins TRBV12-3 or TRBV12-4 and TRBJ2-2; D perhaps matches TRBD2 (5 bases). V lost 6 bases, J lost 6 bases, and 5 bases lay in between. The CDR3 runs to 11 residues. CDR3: CASREAGELFF. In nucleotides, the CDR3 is TGTGCCAGCAGGGAGGCCGGGGAGCTGTTTTTT.

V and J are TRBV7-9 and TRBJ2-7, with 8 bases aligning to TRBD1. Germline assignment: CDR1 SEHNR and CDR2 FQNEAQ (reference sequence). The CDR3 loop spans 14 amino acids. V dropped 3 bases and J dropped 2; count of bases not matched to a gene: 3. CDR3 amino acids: CASSLTGVPYEQYF. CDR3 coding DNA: TGTGCCAGCAGCTTGACAGGGGTTCCCTACGAGCAGTACTTC.

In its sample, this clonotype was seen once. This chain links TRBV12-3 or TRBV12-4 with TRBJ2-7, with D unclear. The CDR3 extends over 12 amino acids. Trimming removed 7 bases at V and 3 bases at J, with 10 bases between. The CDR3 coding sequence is TGTGCCAGCACCGCGATGGGCTACGAGCAGTACTTC. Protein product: CASTAMGYEQYF.

This CDR3 is CASSIGEVTGTGELFF. CDR3 bases: TGTGCCAGTAGTATAGGTGAAGTCACGGGGACCGGGGAGCTGTTTTTT. The chain recombines TRBV19 with TRBJ2-2; TRBD2 is a possible D gene (5 bases). The CDR3 consists of 16 residues. The V gene lost 1 base and the J gene lost 5 bases, with 14 bases spanning the gap. In germline, CDR1 is LNHDA, CDR2 SQIVND (reference sequence).

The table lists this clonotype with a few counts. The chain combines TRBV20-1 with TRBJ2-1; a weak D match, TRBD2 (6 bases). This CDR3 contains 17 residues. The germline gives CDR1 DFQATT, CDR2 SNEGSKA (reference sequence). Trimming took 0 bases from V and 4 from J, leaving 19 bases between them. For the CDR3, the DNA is TGCAGTGCTAGAGAGATGGGGTATAGCGGCCCATACAATGAGCAGTTCTTC. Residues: CSAREMGYSGPYNEQFF.

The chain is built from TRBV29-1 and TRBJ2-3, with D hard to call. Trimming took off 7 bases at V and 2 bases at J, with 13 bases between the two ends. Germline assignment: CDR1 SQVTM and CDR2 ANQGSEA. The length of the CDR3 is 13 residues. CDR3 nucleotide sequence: TGCAGCGCGTTAGGTGGGAACACAGATACGCAGTATTTT. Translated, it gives CSALGGNTDTQYF.

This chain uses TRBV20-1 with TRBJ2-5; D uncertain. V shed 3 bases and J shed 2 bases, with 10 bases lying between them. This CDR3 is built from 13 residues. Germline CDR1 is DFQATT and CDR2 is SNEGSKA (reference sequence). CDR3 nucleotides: TGCAGTGCTAGGTATAGGGCACAAGAGACCCAGTACTTC. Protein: CSARYRAQETQYF.

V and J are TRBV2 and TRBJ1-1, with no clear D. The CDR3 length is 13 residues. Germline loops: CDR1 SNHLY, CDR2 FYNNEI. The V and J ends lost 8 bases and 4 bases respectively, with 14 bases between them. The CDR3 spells CASPSPTGTEAFF. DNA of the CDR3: TGTGCCAGCCCGTCTCCGACGGGCACTGAAGCTTTCTTT.

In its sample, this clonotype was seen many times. The CDR3 nucleotides read TGTGCCAGCAGTTACCAGAGCTCCTACAATGAGCAGTTCTTC. The encoded protein is CASSYQSSYNEQFF. This sequence joins TRBV6-5 and TRBJ2-1; D is uncertain. The CDR3 loop spans 14 amino acids. Trimming shortened V by 2 bases and J by 0 bases, and 5 bases separated the two germline ends. In germline, CDR1 is MNHEY, CDR2 SVGAGI.

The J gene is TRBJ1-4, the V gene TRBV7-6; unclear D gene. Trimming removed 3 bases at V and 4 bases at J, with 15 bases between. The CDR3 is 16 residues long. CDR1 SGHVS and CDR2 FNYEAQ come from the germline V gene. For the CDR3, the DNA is TGTGCCAGCAGCTTGGCGCCACCGGGAGTTAATGAAAAACTGTTTTTT. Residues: CASSLAPPGVNEKLFF.

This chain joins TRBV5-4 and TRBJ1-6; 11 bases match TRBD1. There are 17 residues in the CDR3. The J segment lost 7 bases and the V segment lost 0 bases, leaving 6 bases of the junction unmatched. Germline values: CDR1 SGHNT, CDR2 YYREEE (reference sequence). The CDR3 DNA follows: TGTGCCAGCAGCTTGGGGACAGGGGGCCCATCCAATTCACCCCTCCACTTT. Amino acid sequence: CASSLGTGGPSNSPLHF.

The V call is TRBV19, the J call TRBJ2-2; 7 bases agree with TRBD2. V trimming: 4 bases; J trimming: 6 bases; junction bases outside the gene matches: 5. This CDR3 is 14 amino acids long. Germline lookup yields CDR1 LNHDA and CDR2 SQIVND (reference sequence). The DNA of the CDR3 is TGTGCCAGTAGTAACCAGGGAGGGGCCGGGGAGCTGTTTTTT. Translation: CASSNQGGAGELFF.

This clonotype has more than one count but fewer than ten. Here the CDR3 DNA reads TGTGCTAGTGGCGGGACTAGCGGGGACCAAGAGACCCAGTACTTC. It codes for CASGGTSGDQETQYF. The chain links TRBV12-5 to TRBJ2-5; 13 bases are a match to TRBD2. Trimming cost V 6 bases and J 0 bases; bases outside gene matches: 1. Germline V gene data show CDR1 as LGHNT and CDR2 as FRNRAP. The CDR3 covers 15 residues. Based on the CDR3 plus reference TRBV12-5 and TRBJ2-5, the full variable domain is DARVTQTPRHKVTEMGQEVTMRCQPILGHNTVFWYRQTMMQGLELLAYFRNRAPLDDSGMPKDRFSAEMPDATLATLKIQPSEPRDSAVYFCASGGTSGDQETQYFGPGTRLLVL.

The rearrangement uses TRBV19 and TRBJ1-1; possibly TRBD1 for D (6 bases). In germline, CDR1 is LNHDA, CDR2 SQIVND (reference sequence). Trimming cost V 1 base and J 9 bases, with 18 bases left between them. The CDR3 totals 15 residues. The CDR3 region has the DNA TGTGCCAGTAGTATAGGCCCCCCGGGGGGCGGTAAAGCTTTCTTT. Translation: CASSIGPPGGGKAFF.

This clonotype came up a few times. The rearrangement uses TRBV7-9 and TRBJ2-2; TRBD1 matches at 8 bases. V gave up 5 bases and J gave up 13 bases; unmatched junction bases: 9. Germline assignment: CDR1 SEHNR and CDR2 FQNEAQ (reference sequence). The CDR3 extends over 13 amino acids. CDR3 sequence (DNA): TGTGCCAGCAGCACGGGACAGGTCTGGTGGCTGTTTTTT. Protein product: CASSTGQVWWLFF.

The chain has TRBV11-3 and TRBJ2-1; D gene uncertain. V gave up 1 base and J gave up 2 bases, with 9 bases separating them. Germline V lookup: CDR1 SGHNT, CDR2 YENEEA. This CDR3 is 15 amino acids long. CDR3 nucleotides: TGTGCCAGCAGCTTAGGCAGTGAGCCCTACAATGAGCAGTTCTTC. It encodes CASSLGSEPYNEQFF.

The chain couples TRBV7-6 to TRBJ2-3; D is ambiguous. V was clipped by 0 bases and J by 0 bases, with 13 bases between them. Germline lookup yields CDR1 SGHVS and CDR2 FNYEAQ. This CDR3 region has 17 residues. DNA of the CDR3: TGTGCCAGCAGCTTAGCTCGTGGACCCCGCAGCACAGATACGCAGTATTTT. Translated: CASSLARGPRSTDTQYF.

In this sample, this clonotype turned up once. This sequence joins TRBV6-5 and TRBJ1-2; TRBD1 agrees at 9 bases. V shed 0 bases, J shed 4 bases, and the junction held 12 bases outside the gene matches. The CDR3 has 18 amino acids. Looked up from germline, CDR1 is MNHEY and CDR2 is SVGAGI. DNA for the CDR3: TGTGCCAGCAGTTACTCGAGCCTCCGGACAGGGGTGGTCTATGGCTACACCTTC. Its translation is CASSYSSLRTGVVYGYTF.